These T cell receptor beta chains were read from a single sample in a study of vaccination and CD4 T cells after COVID-19. Antigen specificity for these receptors is unknown. TCRdb reprocessed the PCR reads via MiXCR and lists one record per CDR3 protein. The sample has thousands of distinct CDR3 sequences, about three fifths seen once. The material sequenced was CD4+ T cells from blood, cultured in vitro. The receptors come from a human donor who had recovered from COVID-19. CDR3s include the opening cysteine and the closing phenylalanine or tryptophan. Fields, in order: J gene, V gene, CDR3 length, D gene, clone size, CDR3 DNA, CDR3 protein. D genes are given only for firm matches. Expanded clones get a size class; other rows say once, few or many, or leave the size out.

>TRBJ2-5|TRBV6-2/TRBV6-3|18|TRBD2|.
TGTGCCAGCAGTTACTCGATTGAGAATAGCGGGGAGGTGGAGACCCAGTACTTC
CASSYSIENSGEVETQYF
>TRBJ2-7|TRBV19|14|TRBD1|.
TGTGCCAGTAGTATAGCGACAGGGGCCTACGAGCAGTACTTC
CASSIATGAYEQYF
>TRBJ2-5|TRBV20-1|12|.|.
TGCAGTGCTAGGGAGGGACATCAGACCCAGTACTTC
CSAREGHQTQYF
>TRBJ1-5|TRBV12-1|15|.|.
TGTGCCAGGTCCCCAGACAGGGGAGACAATCAGCCCCAGCATTTT
CARSPDRGDNQPQHF
>TRBJ2-3|TRBV20-1|13|.|.
TGCAGTGCTCGAGACCCCGTCACAGATACGCAGTATTTT
CSARDPVTDTQYF
>TRBJ2-5|TRBV11-2|12|.|.
TGTGCCAGCAGCTTAGAATCGGGACCCCAGTACTTC
CASSLESGPQYF
>TRBJ1-1|TRBV10-1|19|.|few
TGCGCCAGCAGTGAAGGGCTTCGGGTCCCTTCTTATAAGTACACTGAAGCTTTCTTT
CASSEGLRVPSYKYTEAFF
>TRBJ2-7|TRBV11-2|16|TRBD2|.
TGTGCCAGCAGCTTAGCCCACTTGGGGGGGGGCTACGAGCAGTACTTC
CASSLAHLGGGYEQYF
>TRBJ1-1|TRBV6-5|13|.|.
TGTGCCAGCAGTTCCAGAATGAACACTGAAGCTTTCTTT
CASSSRMNTEAFF
>TRBJ2-5|TRBV10-3|14|.|few
TGTGCCATCAGTGTGGTAACAGGTACCGAGACCCAGTACTTC
CAISVVTGTETQYF
>TRBJ1-1|TRBV6-1|19|TRBD1|.
TGTGCCAGCAGCCGAACGATCCAACTTTGGGACAGAAGGAACACTGAAGCTTTCTTT
CASSRTIQLWDRRNTEAFF
>TRBJ1-6|TRBV11-2|15|.|.
TGTGCCAGCAGCTTAGGGCAGGTGGGGTTTGATCCCCTCCACTTT
CASSLGQVGFDPLHF
>TRBJ2-7|TRBV19|17|.|.
TGTGCCAGTAGTATAAGTGGAAGGGGGGCCATCTTTGGAGAGCAGTACTTC
CASSISGRGAIFGEQYF
>TRBJ1-5|TRBV24-1|19|TRBD1|.
TGTGCCACCAGTGAAACAGGGGCGAAAAACCCCTATAGCAATCAGCCCCAGCATTTT
CATSETGAKNPYSNQPQHF
>TRBJ2-6|TRBV5-1|20|TRBD2|.
TGCGCCAGCAGCTCCGGGGGCTTTGGTAGCGGGGGATCCGGGGCCAACGTCCTGACTTTC
CASSSGGFGSGGSGANVLTF
>TRBJ2-2|TRBV5-1|16|TRBD2|.
TGCGCCAGCTCCCGAGCGGGGCCCACTGGCACCGGGGAGCTGTTTTTT
CASSRAGPTGTGELFF
>TRBJ2-3|TRBV20-1|11|.|.
TGCAGTGCCCCCCTGCTTGGTACGCAGTATTTT
CSAPLLGTQYF
>TRBJ2-3|TRBV4-1|16|.|.
TGCGCCAGCAGCCAGGTACTAGCAAAGCAGCCCCATGGGCAGTATTTT
CASSQVLAKQPHGQYF
>TRBJ2-2|TRBV7-3|14|TRBD1|few
TGTGCCAGCAGCGGACAGGGGGCCACCGGGGAGCTGTTTTTT
CASSGQGATGELFF
>TRBJ2-3|TRBV20-1|14|TRBD2|.
TGCAGTGCTCCGACCGGGACTAGCAGCAATACGCAGTATTTT
CSAPTGTSSNTQYF
>TRBJ1-2|TRBV28|17|TRBD1|few
TGTGCCAGCAGTTTGGGTACAGGGGGCGCGTTTAGCTATGGCTACACCTTC
CASSLGTGGAFSYGYTF
>TRBJ2-5|TRBV24-1|14|TRBD1|.
TGTGCCACCAGTGATTCGGTGACAGGGGAGACCCAGTACTTC
CATSDSVTGETQYF
>TRBJ2-5|TRBV7-3|13|.|.
TGTGCCAGCAGCTACGGGGCCCAAGAGACCCAGTACTTC
CASSYGAQETQYF
>TRBJ1-1|TRBV19|10|.|.
TGTGCTTACGATCTAATATTGGCTTTCTTT
CAYDLILAFF
>TRBJ2-3|TRBV29-1|10|.|.
TGCAGCGTTGACTACAATACGCAGTATTTT
CSVDYNTQYF
>TRBJ1-6|TRBV6-1|13|.|.
TGTGCCAGCACCCAGGGTAATAATTCACCCCTCCACTTT
CASTQGNNSPLHF
>TRBJ1-6|TRBV2|15|TRBD1|.
TGTGCCAGCAGTTTAGACAGGGCTAATAATTCACCCCTCCACTTT
CASSLDRANNSPLHF
>TRBJ2-7|TRBV6-2/TRBV6-3|15|.|.
TGTGCCAGCAGTTACTTGGGAGGGGGCGGATACGAGCAGTACTTC
CASSYLGGGGYEQYF
>TRBJ2-3|TRBV7-2|15|.|.
TGTGCCAGCAGCTCCACTTCGGTCCTCCCAGATACGCAGTATTTT
CASSSTSVLPDTQYF
>TRBJ2-1|TRBV20-1|14|TRBD2|.
TGCAGTGCTATCCGGACTAGCGGTTACAATGAGCAGTTCTTC
CSAIRTSGYNEQFF
>TRBJ2-1|TRBV7-9|14|.|.
TGTGCCACCCAAACCGGGACACCGTACAATGAGCAGTTCTTC
CATQTGTPYNEQFF
>TRBJ2-3|TRBV20-1|13|.|.
TGCAGTGTTGGGATGTTAAACGCAGATACGCAGTATTTT
CSVGMLNADTQYF
>TRBJ1-1|TRBV7-2|13|.|.
TGTGCCAGCAGCTGGGTTCAGGGATCTGAAGCTTTCTTT
CASSWVQGSEAFF
>TRBJ1-5|TRBV12-3/TRBV12-4|12|.|.
TGTGCCAGCAGCGTCTTGGGTCAGCCCCAGCATTTT
CASSVLGQPQHF
>TRBJ2-7|TRBV7-8|13|TRBD1|.
TGTGCCAGCAGGCTACAGGGGGCCCACGAGCAGTACTTC
CASRLQGAHEQYF
>TRBJ1-2|TRBV7-9|15|.|.
TGTGCCAGCAGCTCTTTAAGACAACCTTACTATGGCTACACCTTC
CASSSLRQPYYGYTF
>TRBJ1-2|TRBV20-1|12|.|few
TGCAGTGCTCAAAGAGCTAACTATGGCTACACCTTC
CSAQRANYGYTF
>TRBJ2-7|TRBV12-3/TRBV12-4|15|TRBD1|.
TGTGCCAGCAGTCCCCAGTCCAGGGGGCCCTACGAGCAGTACTTC
CASSPQSRGPYEQYF
>TRBJ1-4|TRBV6-1|13|.|few
TGTGCCAGCAGTGTAGCCCCTCGGGAAAAACTGTTTTTT
CASSVAPREKLFF
>TRBJ1-2|TRBV29-1|12|TRBD1|.
TGCAGCGCCGGACAGGGGGCGAATGGCTACACCTTC
CSAGQGANGYTF
>TRBJ2-7|TRBV6-2/TRBV6-3|14|.|once
TGTGCCAGCAGTCTCGACAGCGACTCCTACGAGCAGTACTTC
CASSLDSDSYEQYF
>TRBJ2-3|TRBV11-2|13|.|.
TGTGCCAGCAGCTTAGGTGCCCCAGATACGCAGTATTTT
CASSLGAPDTQYF
>TRBJ1-2|TRBV19|15|TRBD1|.
TGTGCCAGTAGTATTTCGGGACAGGGAGCCTATGGCTACACCTTC
CASSISGQGAYGYTF
>TRBJ2-5|TRBV7-2|15|.|.
TGTGCCAGCAGCTATAACAGGGGAGGTGAAGAGACCCAGTACTTC
CASSYNRGGEETQYF
>TRBJ2-5|TRBV18|12|.|few
TGTGCCAGCTCACCGATCCAAGAGACCCAGTACTTC
CASSPIQETQYF
>TRBJ2-7|TRBV2|15|.|.
TGTGCCAGCAGTGAAAGGGAACCTTCCTGGGCTCCTAAGTACTTC
CASSEREPSWAPKYF
>TRBJ2-5|TRBV7-6|11|.|medium-sized
TGTGCCAGCAGCCCACAAGAGACCCAGTACTTC
CASSPQETQYF
>TRBJ2-3|TRBV20-1|16|TRBD1|few
TGCAGTGCTAGATCTCGACGCAGGGGGCGCACAGATACGCAGTATTTT
CSARSRRRGRTDTQYF
>TRBJ1-4|TRBV6-1|14|.|.
TGTGCCAGCGGCCGGGACTATCGTAATGAAAAACTGTTTTTT
CASGRDYRNEKLFF
>TRBJ1-6|TRBV5-6|17|TRBD1|.
TGTGCCAGCAGCCCTGGGACAGGGGGCCGACAAAATTCACCCCTCCACTTT
CASSPGTGGRQNSPLHF
>TRBJ2-5|TRBV12-1|17|.|.
TGTGCCAGCAGCTTTCGTCTTGCGGGGGCCCACCCCGAGACCCAGTACTTC
CASSFRLAGAHPETQYF
>TRBJ2-3|TRBV6-2/TRBV6-3|14|TRBD2|.
TGTGCCAGCGTACGGGCGGGGGGAACAGATACGCAGTATTTT
CASVRAGGTDTQYF
>TRBJ1-2|TRBV5-1|16|.|.
TGCGCCAGCAGCTTGGTCTCCCCTCGAACAAACTATGGCTACACCTTC
CASSLVSPRTNYGYTF